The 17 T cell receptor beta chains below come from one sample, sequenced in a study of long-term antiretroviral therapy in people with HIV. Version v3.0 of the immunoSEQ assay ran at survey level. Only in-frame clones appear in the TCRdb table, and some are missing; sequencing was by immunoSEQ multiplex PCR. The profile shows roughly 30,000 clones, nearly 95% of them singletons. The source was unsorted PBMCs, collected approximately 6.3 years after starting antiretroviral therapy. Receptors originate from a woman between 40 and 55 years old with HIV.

DNA of the CDR3: TGTGCCAGCAGCCCCGACAGGACCGACGAGCAGTACTTC. Translation: CASSPDRTDEQYF. This sequence joins TRBV5-6 and TRBJ2-7; perhaps TRBD1 as D (6 bases). There are 13 residues in the CDR3. The germline V and J ends were trimmed by 4 bases and 5 bases, with 13 bases remaining between them. Germline V gene lookup returns CDR1 SGHDT and CDR2 YYEEEE.

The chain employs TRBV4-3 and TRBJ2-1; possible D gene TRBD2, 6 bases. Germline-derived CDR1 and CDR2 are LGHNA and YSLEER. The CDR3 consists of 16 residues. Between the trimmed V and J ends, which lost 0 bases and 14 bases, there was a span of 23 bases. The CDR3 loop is CASSQDRVGPGLSEFF. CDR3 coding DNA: TGCGCCAGCAGCCAAGATCGAGTAGGGCCGGGACTCTCAGAGTTCTTC.

DNA of the CDR3: TGCGCCAGCAGCTTGGGAACCAGGGTGCCGGAGACCCAGTACTTC. Translated, it gives CASSLGTRVPETQYF. This chain connects TRBV5-1 to TRBJ2-5; weak D call: TRBD1 (5 bases). V was cut by 0 bases and J by 5 bases, with 14 bases left in between. The CDR3 contains 15 residues. In germline, CDR1 is SGHRS, CDR2 YFSETQ.

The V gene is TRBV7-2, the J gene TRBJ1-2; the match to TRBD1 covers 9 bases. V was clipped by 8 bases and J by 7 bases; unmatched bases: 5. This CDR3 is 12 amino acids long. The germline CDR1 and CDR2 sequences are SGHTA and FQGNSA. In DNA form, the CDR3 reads TGTGCCAGCTCCGAGGACAGGGGTGGCTACACCTTC. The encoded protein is CASSEDRGGYTF.

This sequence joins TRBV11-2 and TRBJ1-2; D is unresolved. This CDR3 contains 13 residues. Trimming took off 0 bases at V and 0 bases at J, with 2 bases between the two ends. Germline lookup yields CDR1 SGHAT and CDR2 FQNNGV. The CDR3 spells CASSLEANYGYTF. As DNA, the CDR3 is TGTGCCAGCAGCTTAGAAGCTAACTATGGCTACACCTTC. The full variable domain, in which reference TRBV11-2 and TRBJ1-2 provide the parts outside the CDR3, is EAGVAQSPRYKIIEKRQSVAFWCNPISGHATLYWYQQILGQGPKLLIQFQNNGVVDDSQLPKDRFSAERLKGVDSTLKIQPAKLEDSAVYLCASSLEANYGYTFGSGTRLTVV.

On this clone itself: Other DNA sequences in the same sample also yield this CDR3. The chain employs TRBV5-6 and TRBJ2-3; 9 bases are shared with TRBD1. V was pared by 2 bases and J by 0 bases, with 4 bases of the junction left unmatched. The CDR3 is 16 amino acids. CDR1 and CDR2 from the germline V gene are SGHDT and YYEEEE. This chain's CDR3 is CASSLRTGVSTDTQYF. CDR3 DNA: TGTGCCAGCAGCTTAAGGACAGGGGTTAGCACAGATACGCAGTATTTT.

The CDR3 DNA reads as TGTGCCAGCAGCTTACTAGCGGGGGACTTCTACGAGCAGTACTTC. Residues: CASSLLAGDFYEQYF. The chain joins TRBV7-9 to TRBJ2-7; 10 positions match TRBD2. After removal of 2 bases from V and 3 bases from J, the junction contained 4 bases not matched to a gene. CDR1 and CDR2 from the germline V gene are SEHNR and FQNEAQ (reference sequence). This CDR3 region has 15 residues.

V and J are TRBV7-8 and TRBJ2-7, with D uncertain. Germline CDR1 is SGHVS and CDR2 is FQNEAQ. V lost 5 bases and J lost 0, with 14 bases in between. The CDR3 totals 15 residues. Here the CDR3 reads CASSDIGRYSYEQYF. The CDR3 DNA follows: TGTGCCAGCAGCGATATCGGACGGTACTCCTACGAGCAGTACTTC.

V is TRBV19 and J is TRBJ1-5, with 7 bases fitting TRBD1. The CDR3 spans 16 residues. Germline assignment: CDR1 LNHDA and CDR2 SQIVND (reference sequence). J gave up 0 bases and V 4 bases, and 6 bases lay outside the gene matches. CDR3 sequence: CASSSSRGNSNQPQHF. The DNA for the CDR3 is TGTGCCAGTAGTAGCTCCAGGGGGAATAGCAATCAGCCCCAGCATTTT. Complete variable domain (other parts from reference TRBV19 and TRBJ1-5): DGGITQSPKYLFRKEGQNVTLSCEQNLNHDAMYWYRQDPGQGLRLIYYSQIVNDFQKGDIAEGYSVSREKKESFPLTVTSAQKNPTAFYLCASSSSRGNSNQPQHFGDGTRLSIL.

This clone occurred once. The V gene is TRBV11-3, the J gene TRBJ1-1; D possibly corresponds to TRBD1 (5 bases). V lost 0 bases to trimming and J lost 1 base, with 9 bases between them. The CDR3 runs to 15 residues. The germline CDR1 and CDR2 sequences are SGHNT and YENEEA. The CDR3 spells CASSLDQGTNTEAFF. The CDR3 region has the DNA TGTGCCAGCAGCTTAGATCAAGGGACGAACACTGAAGCTTTCTTT.

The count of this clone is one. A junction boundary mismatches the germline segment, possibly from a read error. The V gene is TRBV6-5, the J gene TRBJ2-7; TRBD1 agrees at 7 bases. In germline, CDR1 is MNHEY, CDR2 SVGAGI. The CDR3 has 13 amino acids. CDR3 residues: CASSSNTGALVDF. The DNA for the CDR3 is TGTGCCAGCAGTTCCAACACAGGGGCTCTCGTCGACTTC.

This CDR3 reads CASSIDGEKRIYSNQPQHF. DNA for the CDR3: TGTGCCAGTAGTATAGACGGGGAGAAGAGGATATATAGCAATCAGCCCCAGCATTTT. The rearrangement joins TRBV19 to TRBJ1-5; D remains ambiguous. Trimming cost V 0 bases and J 0 bases, with 18 bases left between them. The CDR3 totals 19 residues. Germline V gene lookup returns CDR1 LNHDA and CDR2 SQIVND (reference sequence). Full variable domain (rest looked up from reference TRBV19 and TRBJ1-5): DGGITQSPKYLFRKEGQNVTLSCEQNLNHDAMYWYRQDPGQGLRLIYYSQIVNDFQKGDIAEGYSVSREKKESFPLTVTSAQKNPTAFYLCASSIDGEKRIYSNQPQHFGDGTRLSIL.

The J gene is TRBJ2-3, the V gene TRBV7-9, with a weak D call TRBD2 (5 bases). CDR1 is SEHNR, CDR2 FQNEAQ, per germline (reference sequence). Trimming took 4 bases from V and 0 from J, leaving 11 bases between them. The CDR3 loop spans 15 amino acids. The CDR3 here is CASSYRDPSTDTQYF. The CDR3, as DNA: TGTGCCAGCAGCTATCGGGATCCCAGCACAGATACGCAGTATTTT.

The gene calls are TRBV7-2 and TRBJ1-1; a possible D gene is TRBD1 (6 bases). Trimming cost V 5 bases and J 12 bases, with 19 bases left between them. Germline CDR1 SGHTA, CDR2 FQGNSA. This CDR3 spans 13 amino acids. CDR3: CASSPQVDSRTFF. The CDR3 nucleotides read TGTGCCAGCAGCCCGCAGGTGGACAGTAGGACTTTCTTT.

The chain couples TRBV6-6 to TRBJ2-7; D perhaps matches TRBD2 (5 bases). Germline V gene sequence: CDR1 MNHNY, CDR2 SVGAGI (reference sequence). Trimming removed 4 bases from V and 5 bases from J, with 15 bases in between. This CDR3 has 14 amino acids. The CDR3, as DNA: TGTGCCAGCAGTTCGGAGGCGGTGAGTGACGAGCAGTACTTC. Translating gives CASSSEAVSDEQYF.

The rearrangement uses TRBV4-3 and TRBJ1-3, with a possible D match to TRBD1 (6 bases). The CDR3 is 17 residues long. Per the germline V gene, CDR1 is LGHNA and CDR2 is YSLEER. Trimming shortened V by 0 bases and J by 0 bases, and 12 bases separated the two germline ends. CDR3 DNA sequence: TGCGCCAGCAGCCAAGATCTCAGGGGTTTCTCTGGAAACACCATATATTTT. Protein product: CASSQDLRGFSGNTIYF.

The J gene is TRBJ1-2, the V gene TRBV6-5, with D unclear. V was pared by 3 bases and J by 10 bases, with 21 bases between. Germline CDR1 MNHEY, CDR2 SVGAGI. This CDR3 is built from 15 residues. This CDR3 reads CASSYGSRSVSHYTF. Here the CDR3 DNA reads TGTGCCAGCAGTTATGGGTCCAGGAGTGTGTCTCACTACACCTTC.